This is a list of T cell receptor beta chains from one sample in a study of high-grade serous ovarian cancer treatment subgroups. TCRdb's copy holds only in-frame clones and misses some; the assay was immunoSEQ multiplex PCR. The sample contains over 15,000 clones, 73% of which appear only once. The specimen sequenced was tumor tissue. These receptor sequences come from a human donor with high-grade serous ovarian cancer. Both conserved end residues are part of each CDR3. D genes are given only for firm matches. Rows give clone size only sometimes, using once, few, many, or a class for an expanded clone.

d_call | clone_size | j_call | v_call | cdr3_aa | cdr3_nt
. | . | TRBJ2-4 | TRBV4-2 | CASSQDKTPGLAVF | TGTGCCAGCAGCCAAGATAAGACCCCGGGACTGGCTGTCTTC
. | . | TRBJ2-1 | TRBV5-5 | CASSLRDTGTVYNEQFF | TGTGCCAGCAGCCTCCGGGACACGGGAACGGTTTACAATGAGCAGTTCTTC
. | . | TRBJ2-2 | TRBV19 | CASTRLGVTGELFF | TGTGCCAGTACCCGACTCGGGGTAACCGGGGAGCTGTTTTTT
. | . | TRBJ1-2 | TRBV7-2 | CASSSRSGYTF | TGTGCCAGCAGCTCTCGGTCTGGCTACACCTTC
. | . | TRBJ1-6 | TRBV7-9 | CASSLAGSRGSPLHF | TGTGCCAGCAGCTTAGCGGGTTCCCGGGGATCACCCCTCCACTTT
. | . | TRBJ1-5 | TRBV7-8 | CASSLAVGSRGSQPQHF | TGTGCCAGCAGCTTAGCGGTAGGATCTAGGGGATCTCAGCCCCAGCATTTT
TRBD1 | . | TRBJ1-3 | TRBV5-1 | CASSLPGTGAGNTIYF | TGCGCCAGCAGCCTCCCCGGGACAGGGGCTGGAAACACCATATATTTT
. | large | TRBJ1-1 | TRBV5-1 | CASSSGGGYTEAFF | TGCGCCAGCAGCTCCGGTGGGGGTTACACTGAAGCTTTCTTT
. | . | TRBJ2-5 | TRBV7-9 | CASSLIDQETQYF | TGTGCCAGCAGCTTAATAGACCAAGAGACCCAGTACTTC
. | few | TRBJ1-3 | TRBV30 | CAHGGGQGNTIYF | TGTGCCCACGGGGGCGGCCAGGGAAACACCATATATTTT
TRBD1 | . | TRBJ2-5 | TRBV12-5 | CASGLVQGGRETQYF | TGTGCTAGTGGTTTGGTACAAGGGGGCAGGGAGACCCAGTACTTC
. | . | TRBJ2-3 | TRBV6-1 | CASSASSTDTQYF | TGTGCCAGCAGTGCGTCTAGCACAGATACGCAGTATTTT
TRBD2 | . | TRBJ2-7 | TRBV6-1 | CASRTSIYEQYF | TGTGCCTCCCGGACTAGTATCTACGAGCAGTACTTC
TRBD1 | . | TRBJ2-7 | TRBV7-9 | CASSSRTGGIYEQYF | TGTGCCAGCAGCTCCCGGACAGGGGGCATATACGAGCAGTACTTC
. | . | TRBJ2-1 | TRBV5-1 | CASTSGGGYNEQFF | TGCGCCAGCACCTCGGGCGGGGGCTACAACGAGCAGTTCTTC
. | . | TRBJ2-3 | TRBV7-3 | CASSPSTRLRFRGTDTQYF | TGTGCCAGCAGCCCGTCGACTAGGCTTAGGTTCCGGGGGACAGATACGCAGTATTTT
. | . | TRBJ2-1 | TRBV7-3 | CASSALLAPYNEQFF | TGTGCCAGCAGCGCGTTACTAGCTCCCTACAATGAGCAGTTCTTC
TRBD1 | few | TRBJ1-5 | TRBV7-6 | CASSERGTGVLGEPQHF | TGTGCCAGCAGCGAAAGGGGGACAGGGGTGTTGGGTGAGCCCCAGCATTTT
. | few | TRBJ1-1 | TRBV2 | CASSSRTVNTEAFF | TGTGCCAGCAGTTCTCGGACGGTGAACACTGAAGCTTTCTTT